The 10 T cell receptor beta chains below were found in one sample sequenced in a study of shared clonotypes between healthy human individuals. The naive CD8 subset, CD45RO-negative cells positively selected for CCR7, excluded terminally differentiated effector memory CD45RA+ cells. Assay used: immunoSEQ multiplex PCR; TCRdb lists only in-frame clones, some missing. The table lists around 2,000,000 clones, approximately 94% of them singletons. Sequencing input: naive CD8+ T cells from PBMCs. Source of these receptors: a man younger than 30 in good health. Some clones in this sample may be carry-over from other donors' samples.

CDR3 amino acids: CAGMGGYSTDTQYF. The CDR3 DNA follows: TGTGCCGGGATGGGCGGCTATAGCACAGATACGCAGTATTTT. The chain couples TRBV7-9 to TRBJ2-3; D remains unclear. Germline V gene lookup returns CDR1 SEHNR and CDR2 FQNEAQ (reference sequence). This CDR3 is built from 14 residues. The V end was cut by 11 bases, the J end by 0 bases, with 15 bases between.

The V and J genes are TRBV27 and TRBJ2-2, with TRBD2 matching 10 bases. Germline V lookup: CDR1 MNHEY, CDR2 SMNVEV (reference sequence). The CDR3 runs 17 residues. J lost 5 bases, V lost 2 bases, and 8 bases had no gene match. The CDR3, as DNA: TGTGCCAGCAGTTTAGTTGGGATAGCGGGAGGAACCGGGGAGCTGTTTTTT. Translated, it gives CASSLVGIAGGTGELFF.

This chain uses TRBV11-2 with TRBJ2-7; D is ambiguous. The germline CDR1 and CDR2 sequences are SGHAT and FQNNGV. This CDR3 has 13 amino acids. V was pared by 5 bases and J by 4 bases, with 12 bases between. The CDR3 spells CASSPTVAYEQYF. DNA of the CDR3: TGTGCCAGCAGCCCTACTGTTGCGTACGAGCAGTACTTC.

DNA of the CDR3: TGTGCCAGCAGCCCCCGTGGGGCCTACGAGCAGTACTTC. This encodes CASSPRGAYEQYF. The V and J genes are TRBV7-6 and TRBJ2-7; D is uncertain. Germline V gene sequence: CDR1 SGHVS, CDR2 FNYEAQ. The CDR3 loop spans 13 amino acids. V shed 5 bases and J shed 2 bases, with 10 bases lying between them.

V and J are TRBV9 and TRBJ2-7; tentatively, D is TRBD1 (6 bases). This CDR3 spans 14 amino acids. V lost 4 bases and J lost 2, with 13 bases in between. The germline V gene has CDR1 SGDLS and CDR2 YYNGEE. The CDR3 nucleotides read TGTGCCAGCAGCCCCCAGGGGTTCCCCTACGAGCAGTACTTC. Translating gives CASSPQGFPYEQYF.

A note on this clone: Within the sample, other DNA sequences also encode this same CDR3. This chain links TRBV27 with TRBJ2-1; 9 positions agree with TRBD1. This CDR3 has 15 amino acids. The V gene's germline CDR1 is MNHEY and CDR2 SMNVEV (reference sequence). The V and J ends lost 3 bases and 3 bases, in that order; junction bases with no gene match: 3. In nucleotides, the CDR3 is TGTGCCAGCAGTTTGGGACAGGGAGGCTACAATGAGCAGTTCTTC. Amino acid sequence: CASSLGQGGYNEQFF.

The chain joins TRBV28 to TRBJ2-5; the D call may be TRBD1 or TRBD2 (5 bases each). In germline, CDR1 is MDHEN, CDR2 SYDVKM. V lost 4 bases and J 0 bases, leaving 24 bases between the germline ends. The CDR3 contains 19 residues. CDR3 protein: CASSYPPVRGEKYQETQYF. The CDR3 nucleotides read TGTGCCAGCAGTTACCCACCGGTTAGGGGAGAAAAATACCAAGAGACCCAGTACTTC.

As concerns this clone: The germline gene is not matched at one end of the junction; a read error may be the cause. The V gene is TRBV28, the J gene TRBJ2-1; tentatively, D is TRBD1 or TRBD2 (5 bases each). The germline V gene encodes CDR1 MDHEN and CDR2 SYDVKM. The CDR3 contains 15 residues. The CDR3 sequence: CAGSSTGPSNNEQFF. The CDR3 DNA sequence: TGTGCCGGCAGTTCGACGGGGCCCTCAAACAATGAGCAGTTCTTC.

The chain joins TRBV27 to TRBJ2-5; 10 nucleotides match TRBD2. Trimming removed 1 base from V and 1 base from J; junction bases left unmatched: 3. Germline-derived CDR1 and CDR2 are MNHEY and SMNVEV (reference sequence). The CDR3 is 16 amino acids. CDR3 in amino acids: CASSLLAGGVQETQYF. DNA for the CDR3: TGTGCCAGCAGTTTATTAGCGGGAGGTGTCCAAGAGACCCAGTACTTC.

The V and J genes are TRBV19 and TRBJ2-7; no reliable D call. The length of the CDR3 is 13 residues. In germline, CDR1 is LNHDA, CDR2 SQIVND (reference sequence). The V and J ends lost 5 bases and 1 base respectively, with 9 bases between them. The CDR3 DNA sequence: TGTGCCAGTAGTGTAGGACGGTCCTACGAGCAGTACTTC. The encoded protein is CASSVGRSYEQYF.